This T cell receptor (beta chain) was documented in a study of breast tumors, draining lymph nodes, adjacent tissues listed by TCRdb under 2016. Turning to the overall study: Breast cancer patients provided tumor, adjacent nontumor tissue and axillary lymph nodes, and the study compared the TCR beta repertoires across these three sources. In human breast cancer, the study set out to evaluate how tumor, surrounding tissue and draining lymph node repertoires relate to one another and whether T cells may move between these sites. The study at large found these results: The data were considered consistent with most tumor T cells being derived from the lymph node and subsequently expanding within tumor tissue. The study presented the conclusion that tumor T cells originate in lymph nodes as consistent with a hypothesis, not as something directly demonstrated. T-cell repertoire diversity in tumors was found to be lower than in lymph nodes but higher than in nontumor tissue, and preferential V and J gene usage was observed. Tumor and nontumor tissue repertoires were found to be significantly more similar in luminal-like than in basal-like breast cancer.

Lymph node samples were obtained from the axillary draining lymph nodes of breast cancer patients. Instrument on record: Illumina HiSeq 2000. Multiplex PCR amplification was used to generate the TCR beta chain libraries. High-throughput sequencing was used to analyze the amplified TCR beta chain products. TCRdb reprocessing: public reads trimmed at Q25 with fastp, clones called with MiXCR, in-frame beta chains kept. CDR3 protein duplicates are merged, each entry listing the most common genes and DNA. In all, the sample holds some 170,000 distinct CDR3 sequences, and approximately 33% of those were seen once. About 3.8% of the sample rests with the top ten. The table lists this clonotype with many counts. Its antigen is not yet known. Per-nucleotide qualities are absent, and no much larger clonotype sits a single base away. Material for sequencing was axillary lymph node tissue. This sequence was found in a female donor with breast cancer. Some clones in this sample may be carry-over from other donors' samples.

The nucleotides are TGTGCCAGCATCTCCCCCACAAGGGCGCAGTATTTT. It encodes CASISPTRAQYF. The rearrangement combines TRBV6-5 with TRBJ2-3; confidence is insufficient to name the D gene. Between the V and J ends, shortened by 7 bases and 10 bases respectively, the junction contains 15 bases. The germline V gene supplies CDR1 MNHEY and CDR2 SVGAGI. Its CDR3 holds 12 amino acids, cysteine through phenylalanine. CDR3 DNA only is kept here, 36 bases in frame from base 1.